This T cell receptor (beta chain) was identified during a study of blood T cell repertoires in COVID-19. Measured with immunoSEQ multiplex PCR; TCRdb has only the in-frame clones, and not every one. The sample lists some 210,000 clones, roughly nine tenths occurring once. Sequenced: peripheral blood. The receptor's source is a man in his sixties who had recovered from COVID-19.

The CDR3: CASSHRGAGGPGGTDTQYF. The CDR3 DNA sequence: TGTGCCAGCAGCCACCGGGGAGCGGGAGGGCCAGGGGGCACAGATACGCAGTATTTT. V is TRBV3-1 (or the pseudogene TRBV3-2) and J is TRBJ2-3; 10 positions match TRBD2. The V segment lost 3 bases and the J segment 1 base; nucleotides outside the gene matches: 13. Germline V gene lookup returns CDR1 LGHDT and CDR2 YNNKEL (reference sequence). The CDR3 runs to 19 residues.